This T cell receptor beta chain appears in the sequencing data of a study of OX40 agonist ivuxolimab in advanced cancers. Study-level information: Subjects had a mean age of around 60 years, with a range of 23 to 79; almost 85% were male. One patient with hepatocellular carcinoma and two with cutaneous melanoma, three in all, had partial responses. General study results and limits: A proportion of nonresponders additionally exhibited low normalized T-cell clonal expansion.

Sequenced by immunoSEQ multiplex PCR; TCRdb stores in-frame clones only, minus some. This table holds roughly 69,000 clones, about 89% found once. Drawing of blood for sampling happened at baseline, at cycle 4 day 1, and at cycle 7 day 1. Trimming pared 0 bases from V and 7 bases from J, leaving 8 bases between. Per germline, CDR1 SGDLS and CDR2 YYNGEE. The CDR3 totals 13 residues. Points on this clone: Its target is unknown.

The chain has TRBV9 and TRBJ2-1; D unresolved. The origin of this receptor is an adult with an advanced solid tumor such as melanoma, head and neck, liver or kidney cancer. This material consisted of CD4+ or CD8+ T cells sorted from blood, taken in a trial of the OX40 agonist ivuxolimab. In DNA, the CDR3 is TGTGCCAGCAGCGTAGACCTCAAAAATGAGCAGTTCTTC. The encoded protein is CASSVDLKNEQFF.